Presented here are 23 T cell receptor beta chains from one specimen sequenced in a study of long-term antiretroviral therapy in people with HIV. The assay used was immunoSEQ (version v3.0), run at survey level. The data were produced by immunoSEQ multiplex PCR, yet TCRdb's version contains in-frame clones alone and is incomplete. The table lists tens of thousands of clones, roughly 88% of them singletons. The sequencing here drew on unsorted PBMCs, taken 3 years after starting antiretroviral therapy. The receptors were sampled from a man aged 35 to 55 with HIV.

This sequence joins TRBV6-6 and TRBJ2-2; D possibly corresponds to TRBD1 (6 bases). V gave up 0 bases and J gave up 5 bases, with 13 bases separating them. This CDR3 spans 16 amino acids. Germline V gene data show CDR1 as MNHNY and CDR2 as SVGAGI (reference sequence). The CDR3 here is CASSYSAGAGTGELFF. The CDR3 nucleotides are TGTGCCAGCAGTTACTCGGCAGGGGCGGGTACCGGGGAGCTGTTTTTT.

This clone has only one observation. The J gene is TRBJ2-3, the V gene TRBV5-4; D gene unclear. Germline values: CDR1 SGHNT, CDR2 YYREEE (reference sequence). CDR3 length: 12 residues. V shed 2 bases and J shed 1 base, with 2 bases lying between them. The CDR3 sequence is CASSFGTDTQYF. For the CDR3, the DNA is TGTGCCAGCAGCTTTGGCACAGATACGCAGTATTTT.

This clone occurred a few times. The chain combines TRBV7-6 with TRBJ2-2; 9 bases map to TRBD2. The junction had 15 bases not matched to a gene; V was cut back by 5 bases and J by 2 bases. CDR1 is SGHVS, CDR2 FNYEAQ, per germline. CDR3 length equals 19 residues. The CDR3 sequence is CASSPRWGLAGQNTGELFF. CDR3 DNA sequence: TGTGCCAGCAGCCCACGGTGGGGTCTAGCGGGACAAAACACCGGGGAGCTGTTTTTT.

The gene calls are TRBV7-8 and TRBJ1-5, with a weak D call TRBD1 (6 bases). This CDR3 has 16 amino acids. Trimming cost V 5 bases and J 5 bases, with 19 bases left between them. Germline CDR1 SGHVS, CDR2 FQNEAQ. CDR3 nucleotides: TGTGCCAGCAGCCCTTTACAGGGCGATATGTATCAGCCCCAGCATTTT. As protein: CASSPLQGDMYQPQHF.

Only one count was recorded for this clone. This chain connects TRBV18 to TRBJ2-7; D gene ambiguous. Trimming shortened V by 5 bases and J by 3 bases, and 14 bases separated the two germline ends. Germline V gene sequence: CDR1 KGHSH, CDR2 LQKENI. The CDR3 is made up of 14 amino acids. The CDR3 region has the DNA TGTGCCAGCTCAACCTCCCGGAGAAACTACGAGCAGTACTTC. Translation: CASSTSRRNYEQYF.

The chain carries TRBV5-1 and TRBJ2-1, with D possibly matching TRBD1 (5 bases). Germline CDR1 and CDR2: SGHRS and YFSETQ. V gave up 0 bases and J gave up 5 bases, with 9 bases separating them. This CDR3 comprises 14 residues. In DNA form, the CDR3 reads TGCGCCAGCAGCTTGGAAGGGGCACACAATGAGCAGTTCTTC. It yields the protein CASSLEGAHNEQFF.

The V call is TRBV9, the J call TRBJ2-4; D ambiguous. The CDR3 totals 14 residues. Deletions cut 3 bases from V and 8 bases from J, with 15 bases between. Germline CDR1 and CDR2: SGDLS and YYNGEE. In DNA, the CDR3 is TGTGCCAGCAGCGCGGACGGGCCTCCGGACATTCAGTACTTC. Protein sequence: CASSADGPPDIQYF.

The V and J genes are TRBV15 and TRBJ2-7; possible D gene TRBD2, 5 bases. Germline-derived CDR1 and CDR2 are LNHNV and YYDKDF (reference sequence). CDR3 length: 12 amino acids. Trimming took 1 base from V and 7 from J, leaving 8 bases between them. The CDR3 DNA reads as TGTGCCACCAGCAGAGGGGAGCGGGAGCAGTACTTC. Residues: CATSRGEREQYF. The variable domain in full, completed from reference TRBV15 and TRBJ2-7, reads DAMVIQNPRYQVTQFGKPVTLSCSQTLNHNVMYWYQQKSSQAPKLLFHYYDKDFNNEADTPDNFQSRRPNTSFCFLDIRSPGLGDTAMYLCATSRGEREQYFGPGTRLTVT.

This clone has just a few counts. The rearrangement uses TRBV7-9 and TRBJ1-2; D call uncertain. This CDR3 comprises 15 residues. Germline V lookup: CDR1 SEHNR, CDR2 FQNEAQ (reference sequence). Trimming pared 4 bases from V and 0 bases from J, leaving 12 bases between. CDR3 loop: CASSYQTLANYGYTF. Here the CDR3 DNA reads TGTGCCAGCAGCTACCAAACCTTAGCTAACTATGGCTACACCTTC. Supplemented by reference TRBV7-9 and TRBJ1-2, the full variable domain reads DTGVSQNPRHKITKRGQNVTFRCDPISEHNRLYWYRQTLGQGPEFLTYFQNEAQLEKSRLLSDRFSAERPKGSFSTLEIQRTEQGDSAMYLCASSYQTLANYGYTFGSGTRLTVV.

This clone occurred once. The CDR3 DNA reads as TGCAGCGTTTCGACAGGGAAGGCGCGTAATGAAAAACTGTTTTTT. Translated, it gives CSVSTGKARNEKLFF. This rearrangement joins TRBV29-1 to TRBJ1-4; 7 bases match TRBD1. Per germline, CDR1 SQVTM and CDR2 ANQGSEA. The CDR3 spans 15 residues. J was trimmed by 4 bases and V by 5 bases; bases with no gene match: 10.

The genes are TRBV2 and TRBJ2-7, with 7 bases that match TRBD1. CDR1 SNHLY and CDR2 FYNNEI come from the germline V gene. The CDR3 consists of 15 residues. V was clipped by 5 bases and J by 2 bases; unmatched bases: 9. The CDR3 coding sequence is TGTGCCAGCAGTATTCGGACAGGTCCTACCTACGAGCAGTACTTC. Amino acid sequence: CASSIRTGPTYEQYF.

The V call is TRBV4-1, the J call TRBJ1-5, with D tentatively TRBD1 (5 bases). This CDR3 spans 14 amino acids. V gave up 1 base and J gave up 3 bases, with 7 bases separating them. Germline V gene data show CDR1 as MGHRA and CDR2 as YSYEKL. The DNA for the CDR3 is TGCGCCAGCAGCCAAGGACAGCTCAATCAGCCCCAGCATTTT. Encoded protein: CASSQGQLNQPQHF.

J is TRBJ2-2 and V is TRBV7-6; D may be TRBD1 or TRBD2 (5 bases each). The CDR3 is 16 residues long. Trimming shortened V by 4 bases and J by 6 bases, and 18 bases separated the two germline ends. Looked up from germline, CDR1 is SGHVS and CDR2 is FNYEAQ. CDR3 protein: CASSSTGTPGAGELFF. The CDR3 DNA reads TGTGCCAGCAGCTCAACCGGGACCCCCGGAGCCGGGGAGCTGTTTTTT.

The CDR3 region is CASSTFLGGMDTGELFF. Here the CDR3 DNA reads TGTGCCAGTAGTACCTTCCTGGGGGGGATGGACACCGGGGAGCTGTTTTTT. This chain joins TRBV19 and TRBJ2-2; 7 nucleotides line up with TRBD2. The V gene end was trimmed by 4 bases and the J gene end by 3 bases; junction bases not matched to a gene: 11. The CDR3 has 17 residues. Germline V gene data show CDR1 as LNHDA and CDR2 as SQIVND (reference sequence).

As DNA, the CDR3 is TGCAGCGCCACGGGACAGGGGAGCGAGCAGTACTTC. Its protein product is CSATGQGSEQYF. The chain has TRBV29-1 and TRBJ2-7; 10 bases align to TRBD1. The CDR3 has 12 amino acids. Germline loops: CDR1 SQVTM, CDR2 ANQGSEA. With 7 bases clipped from V and 6 bases from J, the junction kept 6 bases outside the gene matches.

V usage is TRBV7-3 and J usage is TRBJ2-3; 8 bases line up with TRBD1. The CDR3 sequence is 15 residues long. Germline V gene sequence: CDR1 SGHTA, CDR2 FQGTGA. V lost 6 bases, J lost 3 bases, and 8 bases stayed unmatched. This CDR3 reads CASSSTGGGTDTQYF. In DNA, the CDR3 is TGTGCCAGCAGTTCTACAGGGGGTGGTACAGATACGCAGTATTTT.

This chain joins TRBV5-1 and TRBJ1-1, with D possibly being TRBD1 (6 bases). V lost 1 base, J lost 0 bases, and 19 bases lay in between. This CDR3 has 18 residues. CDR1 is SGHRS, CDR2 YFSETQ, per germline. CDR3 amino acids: CASSLYGRGRGMNTEAFF. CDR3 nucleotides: TGCGCCAGCAGCTTGTACGGCAGGGGAAGAGGCATGAACACTGAAGCTTTCTTT.

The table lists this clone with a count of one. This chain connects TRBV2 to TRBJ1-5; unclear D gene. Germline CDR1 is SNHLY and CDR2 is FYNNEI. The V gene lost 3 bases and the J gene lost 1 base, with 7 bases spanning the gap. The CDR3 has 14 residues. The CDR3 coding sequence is TGTGCCAGCAGTGAGAAATGGAGCAATCAGCCCCAGCATTTT. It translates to CASSEKWSNQPQHF. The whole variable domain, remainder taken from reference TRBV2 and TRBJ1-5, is EPEVTQTPSHQVTQMGQEVILRCVPISNHLYFYWYRQILGQKVEFLVSFYNNEISEKSEIFDDQFSVERPDGSNFTLKIRSTKLEDSAMYFCASSEKWSNQPQHFGDGTRLSIL.

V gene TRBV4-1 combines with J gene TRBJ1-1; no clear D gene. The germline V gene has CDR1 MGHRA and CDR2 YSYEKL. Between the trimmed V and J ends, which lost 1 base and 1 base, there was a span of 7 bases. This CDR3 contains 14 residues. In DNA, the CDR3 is TGCGCCAGCAGCCAAGGGTGGACGAACACTGAAGCTTTCTTT. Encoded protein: CASSQGWTNTEAFF.

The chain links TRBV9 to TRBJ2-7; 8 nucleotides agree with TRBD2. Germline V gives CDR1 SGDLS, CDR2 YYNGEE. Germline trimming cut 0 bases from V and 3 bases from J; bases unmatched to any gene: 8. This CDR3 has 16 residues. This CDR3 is CASSVGSSGARYEQYF. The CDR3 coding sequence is TGTGCCAGCAGCGTAGGGAGTAGCGGGGCTCGCTACGAGCAGTACTTC.

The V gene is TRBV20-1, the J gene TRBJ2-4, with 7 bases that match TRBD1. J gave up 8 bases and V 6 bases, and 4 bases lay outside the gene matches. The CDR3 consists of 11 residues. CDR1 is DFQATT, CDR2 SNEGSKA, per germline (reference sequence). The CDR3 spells CSAPTGYIQYF. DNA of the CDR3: TGCAGTGCGCCGACAGGGTACATTCAGTACTTC.

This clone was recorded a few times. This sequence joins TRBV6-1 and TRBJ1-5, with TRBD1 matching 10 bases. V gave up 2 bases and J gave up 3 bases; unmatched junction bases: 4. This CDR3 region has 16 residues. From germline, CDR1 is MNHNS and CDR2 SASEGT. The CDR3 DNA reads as TGTGCCAGCAGTGAATGGGACAGGGGTGACAATCAGCCCCAGCATTTT. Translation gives CASSEWDRGDNQPQHF.

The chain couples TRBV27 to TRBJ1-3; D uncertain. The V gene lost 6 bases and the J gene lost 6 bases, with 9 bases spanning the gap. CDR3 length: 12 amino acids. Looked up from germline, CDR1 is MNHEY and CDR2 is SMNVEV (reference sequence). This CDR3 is CASRDPLNTIYF. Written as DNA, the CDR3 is TGTGCCAGCAGAGACCCATTAAACACCATATATTTT.